The 20 T cell receptor beta chains presented below share a single source sample, sequenced in a study of regulatory T cells in long-lasting Graves disease. Both iRepertoire HTBI primers and Arm-PCR of CDR3 regions were used to build the TCR beta libraries. TCRdb re-analysed the multiplex PCR reads in MiXCR, keeping a single row per CDR3 protein. The sample holds some 450,000 distinct CDR3 sequences; roughly 15% are singletons and the top ten take approximately 11%. Time point in this sample: newly diagnosed GD, antithyroid drugs for less than 3 months. From RNA extracted from PBMCs, the TCR library was made. These data are also associated with another study on T cells in Graves' hyperthyroidism and ophthalmopathy.

Sample: peripheral blood mononuclear cells (PBMCs), taken at new diagnosis, from a patient treated with antithyroid drugs. These receptors all stem from a woman younger than 45 with Graves disease.

Only a few counts were recorded for this clonotype. This chain joins TRBV5-1 and TRBJ1-6, with 11 bases that match TRBD1. Losses at the gene ends were 0 bases for V and 4 bases for J; bases not matched to a gene: 3. Germline CDR1 reads SGHRS; CDR2 reads YFSETQ. This CDR3 comprises 17 residues. The CDR3 DNA is TGCGCCAGCAGCTTGGTCGGGACAGGGGGTTATAATTCACCCCTCCACTTT. Translating gives CASSLVGTGGYNSPLHF. Full variable domain (missing parts from reference TRBV5-1 and TRBJ1-6): KAGVTQTPRYLIKTRGQQVTLSCSPISGHRSVSWYQQTPGQGLQFLFEYFSETQRNKGNFPGRFSGRQFSNSRSEMNVSTLELGDSALYLCASSLVGTGGYNSPLHFGNGTRLTVT.

This clonotype was seen a single time. The rearrangement links TRBV19 to TRBJ2-3; 9 positions match TRBD2. V was clipped by 5 bases and J by 7 bases; unmatched bases: 10. The length of the CDR3 is 15 residues. CDR1 is LNHDA and CDR2 is SQIVND in the germline V gene (reference sequence). The CDR3 nucleotides read TGTGCCAGTAGTCCCCTAGCGGGGACGGGAAATACGCAGTATTTT. It specifies CASSPLAGTGNTQYF.

This clonotype came up many times. V usage is TRBV5-1 and J usage is TRBJ1-4; 7 nucleotides line up with TRBD1. The CDR3 is 17 residues long. From germline, CDR1 is SGHRS and CDR2 YFSETQ. The trim removed 0 bases at V and 0 bases at J, leaving 5 bases unmatched. CDR3 sequence reads: CASSLGRQGSTNEKLFF. The CDR3 DNA reads TGCGCCAGCAGCTTGGGTCGACAGGGATCAACTAATGAAAAACTGTTTTTT.

Many counts were recorded for this clonotype. This chain links TRBV7-2 with TRBJ2-1; TRBD2 agrees at 12 bases. The CDR3 loop spans 14 amino acids. Germline loops: CDR1 SGHTA, CDR2 FQGNSA. The V gene end was trimmed by 10 bases and the J gene end by 9 bases; junction bases not matched to a gene: 10. The CDR3 spells CATGLAGYNSEQFF. DNA for the CDR3: TGTGCCACCGGACTAGCGGGATATAACAGTGAGCAGTTCTTC.

The chain uses TRBV29-1 and TRBJ2-7; 7 positions agree with TRBD2. Trimming removed 6 bases from V and 4 bases from J; junction bases left unmatched: 15. CDR3 length: 15 residues. Germline lookup yields CDR1 SQVTM and CDR2 ANQGSEA. CDR3 amino acids: CSVKPTLAESYEQYF. In DNA, the CDR3 is TGCAGCGTAAAGCCCACTCTAGCGGAGAGTTACGAGCAGTACTTC.

This clonotype was seen many times. The chain couples TRBV5-1 to TRBJ2-7, with TRBD2 identical over 12 bases. CDR3 size: 15 residues. The V and J ends lost 4 bases and 4 bases, in that order; junction bases with no gene match: 6. Germline CDR1 is SGHRS and CDR2 is YFSETQ. The CDR3: CASSTGLAGPYEQYF. DNA of the CDR3: TGCGCCAGCAGCACTGGACTAGCGGGACCTTACGAGCAGTACTTC.

This clonotype appeared many times. V is TRBV2 and J is TRBJ1-5, with 7 bases aligning to TRBD1. The V gene's germline CDR1 is SNHLY and CDR2 FYNNEI. This CDR3 is 14 amino acids long. The V gene end was trimmed by 6 bases and the J gene end by 4 bases; junction bases not matched to a gene: 6. This CDR3 reads CASSDRVGNQPQHF. DNA of the CDR3: TGTGCCAGCAGCGACAGGGTTGGAAATCAGCCCCAGCATTTT.

This clonotype appeared many times. The rearrangement uses TRBV7-8 and TRBJ1-1, with D tentatively TRBD1 (5 bases). The CDR3 consists of 12 residues. Deletions cut 1 base from V and 10 bases from J, with 10 bases between. Germline V lookup: CDR1 SGHVS, CDR2 FQNEAQ. The CDR3 sequence is CASSLVVGAAFF. Here the CDR3 DNA reads TGTGCCAGCAGCTTAGTGGTAGGGGCAGCTTTCTTT.

This clonotype was found many times. The chain combines TRBV18 with TRBJ2-3, with D possibly matching TRBD1 (6 bases). Trimming removed 3 bases at V and 6 bases at J, with 13 bases between. Germline-derived CDR1 and CDR2 are KGHSH and LQKENI. This CDR3 spans 14 amino acids. This chain's CDR3 is CASSPPGARDTQYF. CDR3 sequence (DNA): TGTGCCAGCTCACCGCCAGGGGCGAGGGATACGCAGTATTTT.

This clonotype appeared a few times. V is TRBV10-3 and J is TRBJ1-5; D unclear. The CDR3 consists of 13 residues. In germline, CDR1 is ENHRY, CDR2 SYGVKD. Between the trimmed V and J ends, which lost 7 bases and 3 bases, there was a span of 10 bases. The CDR3: CAITGSFNQPQHF. Here the CDR3 DNA reads TGTGCCATCACGGGCAGTTTCAATCAGCCCCAGCATTTT.

This clonotype was picked up a small number of times. V is TRBV30 and J is TRBJ2-1; 7 bases align to TRBD2. The CDR3 is 16 amino acids. CDR1 and CDR2 (germline): GTSNPN, SVGIG (reference sequence). Germline trimming cut 4 bases from V and 9 bases from J; bases unmatched to any gene: 18. The CDR3: CAWTGLVFGFVSEQFF. The CDR3 nucleotides are TGTGCCTGGACCGGACTAGTTTTTGGGTTCGTGTCTGAGCAGTTCTTC.

Concerning this clonotype: At one end, the junction sequence differs from germline, possibly due to a read error. The V gene is TRBV18, the J gene TRBJ1-1, with 7 bases that match TRBD1. CDR3 length equals 14 residues. Germline CDR1 and CDR2: KGHSH and LQKENI. CDR3 loop: CAGSPMDRIAEAFF. DNA of the CDR3: TGTGCCGGCTCCCCGATGGACAGGATCGCTGAAGCTTTCTTT.

About this clonotype itself: The junction and the germline gene differ at one end; a read error may be behind it. CDR3 sequence (DNA): TGTGCCATCAATGAGCCGAGGATTGGGCAAGAGACCCAGTACTTC. Its protein is CAINEPRIGQETQYF. J is TRBJ2-5 and V is TRBV10-3; D is unclear. Looked up from germline, CDR1 is ENHRY and CDR2 is SYGVKD. The length of the CDR3 is 15 residues.

This clonotype was seen more than once but under ten times. V usage is TRBV6-5 and J usage is TRBJ1-5; the D is unclear. The CDR3 has 14 residues. CDR1 is MNHEY, CDR2 SVGAGI, per germline. Trimming left V 0 bases short and J 5 bases short, with 8 bases between. CDR3 DNA: TGTGCCAGCAGTTACTCGTTGGTGGATCAGCCCCAGCATTTT. This encodes CASSYSLVDQPQHF.

This clonotype has a count of ten or more. The chain employs TRBV11-2 and TRBJ2-3, with TRBD1 matching over 10 bases. CDR1 is SGHAT, CDR2 FQNNGV, per germline. V dropped 1 base and J dropped 4; count of bases not matched to a gene: 11. This CDR3 has 18 residues. CDR3 bases: TGTGCCAGCAGCTTAGTCTTCTCTGGACAGGGGGGGTCAGATACGCAGTATTTT. The encoded protein is CASSLVFSGQGGSDTQYF.

This chain connects TRBV4-2 to TRBJ2-3; D possibly corresponds to TRBD2 (6 bases). The V end lost 3 bases, the J end lost 4 bases, and 11 bases lay between the germline ends. Looked up from germline, CDR1 is LGHNA and CDR2 is YNFKEQ. The CDR3 is 14 residues long. In DNA, the CDR3 is TGTGCCAGCAGCCAGAGGGCTAGCGCAGATACGCAGTATTTT. Translation: CASSQRASADTQYF.

This clonotype was counted between two and nine times. The rearrangement links TRBV12-5 to TRBJ2-1, with D possibly matching TRBD2 (7 bases). CDR3 length: 12 residues. Trimming stripped 3 bases from V and 8 bases from J, with 8 bases between. Germline values: CDR1 LGHNT, CDR2 FRNRAP. The CDR3 nucleotides read TGTGCTAGTGGTTTAGGGGGGGATGAGCAGTTCTTC. Translation gives CASGLGGDEQFF.

The chain combines TRBV5-6 with TRBJ2-7, with 14 bases lining up with TRBD2. With V trimmed by 4 bases and J by 7 bases, 22 bases remained unmatched. The CDR3 spans 20 residues. CDR1 and CDR2 from the germline V gene are SGHDT and YYEEEE. The CDR3 nucleotides are TGTGCCAGCAGCGTCGGGACTAGCGGGAGTCCCCCCTCAGGCTACAATGAGCAGTACTTC. Translation gives CASSVGTSGSPPSGYNEQYF.

V and J are TRBV5-1 and TRBJ2-7; TRBD1 might be the D (6 bases). The V and J ends lost 0 bases and 2 bases respectively, with 12 bases between them. CDR3 length equals 15 residues. Germline V gives CDR1 SGHRS, CDR2 YFSETQ. This CDR3 is CASSLGEYRAYEQYF. The CDR3 region has the DNA TGCGCCAGCAGCTTGGGGGAATACAGGGCCTACGAGCAGTACTTC.

This clonotype was counted many times. This chain uses TRBV7-2 with TRBJ2-7, with 8 bases that match TRBD2. There are 14 residues in the CDR3. V trimming: 6 bases; J trimming: 5 bases; junction bases outside the gene matches: 9. Germline CDR1 and CDR2: SGHTA and FQGNSA. CDR3 in amino acids: CASSFGTSNDEQYF. CDR3 DNA sequence: TGTGCCAGCAGTTTTGGGACTAGTAACGACGAGCAGTACTTC.